This entry lists 8 T cell receptor beta chains sequenced from one sample in a study of regulatory T cells. The primer mix had 52 TRBV and 13 TRBJ primers. Using immunoSEQ multiplex PCR, the repertoire was profiled, and TCRdb retains in-frame clones only, with some absent. The table has approximately 29,000 clones, over 85% seen once. These TCRs' antigens remain unknown. Findings of the study overall: In CD3G-deficient patients, conventional CD4+ T cells were enriched for hydrophobic CDR3 residues at positions 6 and 7.

The sequenced sample was conventional CD4+ T cells sorted from blood. These TCRs come from a child under 10 years old with CD3G deficiency.

The chain recombines TRBV28 with TRBJ2-2; D call uncertain. Germline V CDR1 and CDR2: MDHEN, SYDVKM. The V end was cut by 4 bases, the J end by 7 bases, with 10 bases between. This CDR3 is built from 13 residues. CDR3 coding DNA: TGTGCCAGCAGTTCCTCAGTGAACGGGGAGCTGTTTTTT. Translation gives CASSSSVNGELFF.

The rearrangement uses TRBV5-1 and TRBJ2-2; the D gene is possibly TRBD2 (6 bases). The CDR3 is 15 amino acids. Germline-derived CDR1 and CDR2 are SGHRS and YFSETQ. V gave up 4 bases and J gave up 4 bases, with 14 bases separating them. The CDR3 is CASSPLLGGTGELFF. Written as DNA, the CDR3 is TGCGCCAGCAGCCCTCTTCTGGGGGGCACCGGGGAGCTGTTTTTT.

On this clone: A read error may produce the germline difference seen at one junction end. Other DNA variants within this sample encode the same CDR3. This chain uses TRBV28 with TRBJ2-7; D may be TRBD2 (6 bases). Germline assignment: CDR1 MDHEN and CDR2 SYDVKM. The CDR3 has 16 residues. CDR3 amino acids: CASSPAERAHSYEQYF. The CDR3, as DNA: TGTGCTAGCAGCCCCGCGGAGCGGGCTCACTCCTACGAGCAGTACTTC.

The chain employs TRBV6-1 and TRBJ1-2; 10 positions match TRBD1. Trimming removed 3 bases from V and 8 bases from J; junction bases left unmatched: 6. The germline V gene encodes CDR1 MNHNS and CDR2 SASEGT. The CDR3 runs to 14 residues. The CDR3 nucleotides are TGTGCCAGCAGTGAGCCGGGACAGGGGATCGGCTACACCTTC. Residues: CASSEPGQGIGYTF.

This clone was seen more than once but under ten times. This chain connects TRBV11-2 to TRBJ1-1; D is perhaps TRBD1 (5 bases). Germline-derived CDR1 and CDR2 are SGHAT and FQNNGV. The CDR3 runs to 15 residues. V lost 1 base, J lost 1 base, and 10 bases lay in between. CDR3 bases: TGTGCCAGCAGCTTAGCCCCCGGACAGAACACTGAAGCTTTCTTT. Translation: CASSLAPGQNTEAFF.

V and J are TRBV5-1 and TRBJ2-1; the D gene is possibly TRBD1 (6 bases). CDR3 length equals 14 residues. V dropped 3 bases and J dropped 3 bases, with 10 bases sitting between them. Per germline, CDR1 SGHRS and CDR2 YFSETQ. The CDR3 nucleotides read TGCGCCAGCAGCTCGGACAGAAACTACAATGAGCAGTTCTTC. Protein sequence: CASSSDRNYNEQFF.

The rearrangement links TRBV6-1 to TRBJ2-7, with no clear D. Germline-derived CDR1 and CDR2 are MNHNS and SASEGT. This CDR3 has 13 amino acids. The germline V and J ends were trimmed by 2 bases and 0 bases, with 5 bases remaining between them. CDR3 sequence reads: CASSERSSYEQYF. For the CDR3, the DNA is TGTGCCAGCAGTGAACGTAGCTCCTACGAGCAGTACTTC.

CDR3: CASSPPGSPDTEAFF. Here the CDR3 DNA reads TGTGCCAGCAGTCCGCCAGGGTCCCCCGACACTGAAGCTTTCTTT. This chain links TRBV28 with TRBJ1-1; D is perhaps TRBD1 (5 bases). Germline V lookup: CDR1 MDHEN, CDR2 SYDVKM. The CDR3 runs 15 residues. The ends were cut back, 5 bases at V and 3 bases at J, with 16 bases in the middle.